This record concerns one T cell receptor beta chain sequence. Its antigen is still unknown. The data belong to a study of T-cell memory formation after mild COVID-19. Study observations and caveats: Most CD4+ clones that shrank were in CM and EM, while CD8+ ones turned up in EMRA.

TCRdb processed the 5' RACE reads anew with MiXCR; each CDR3 protein has one entry. The profile shows approximately 300,000 distinct CDR3 sequences, 15% to 20% of them singletons. This CDR3 is built from 13 residues. Trimming removed 6 bases from V and 7 bases from J, with 15 bases in between. Germline V gene data show CDR1 as SQVTM and CDR2 as ANQGSEA. This sequence was found in a man aged 18 to 29 who had mild COVID-19 (a few samples of this study predate the infection). Cell type and time point are not known. The chain couples TRBV29-1 to TRBJ2-2, with D maybe TRBD1 (6 bases). Source material: PBMCs or a T cell subset sorted from them (not recorded which). As DNA, the CDR3 is TGCAGCGTGACGTCAGGGGTGGACGGGGAGCTGTTTTTT. Translation: CSVTSGVDGELFF.